This is a list of T cell receptor beta chains from one sample in a study of cytomegalovirus exposure and HLA in healthy donors. Some clones are missing from TCRdb's copy, which holds only in-frame ones; the method was immunoSEQ multiplex PCR. Of tens of thousands of clones in the sample, roughly 93% were seen once. The specimen was PBMCs. These receptors originate from a man aged 18 to 29 in good health and CMV-seronegative. Each CDR3 is given with its conserved first and last residue. D genes are given only for firm matches. Where a row states a size, it is once, few, many or the class of an expanded clone; other rows omit it.

>TRBJ2-5|TRBV29-1|NA|NA
CSVEGRLASFPYF
TGCAGCGTTGAAGGCAGGCTAGCCAGCTTCCCGTACTTC
>TRBJ1-2|TRBV7-9|NA|TRBD1
CASSLSKTGNRNYGYTF
TGTGCCAGCAGCTTATCCAAGACAGGGAACAGGAACTATGGCTACACCTTC
>TRBJ2-2|TRBV5-1|NA|NA
CASSLDGGRGTGELFF
TGCGCCAGCAGCTTGGACGGAGGGCGCGGCACCGGGGAGCTGTTTTTT
>TRBJ2-7|TRBV10-1|NA|NA
CASSENLSHQRGSYEQYF
TGCGCCAGCAGTGAAAACTTAAGTCATCAGAGAGGCTCCTACGAGCAGTACTTC
>TRBJ2-7|TRBV10-1|NA|TRBD1
CASSRGQGAGEQYF
TGCGCCAGCAGCCGCGGACAGGGTGCGGGCGAGCAGTACTTC
>TRBJ2-5|TRBV5-1|NA|TRBD2
CASSPEGAGKRETQYF
TGCGCCAGCAGCCCCGAGGGAGCGGGAAAGCGGGAGACCCAGTACTTC
>TRBJ2-3|TRBV6-5|NA|NA
CATRRTARTDTQYF
TGTGCCACCCGAAGGACAGCCCGCACAGATACGCAGTATTTT
>TRBJ1-3|TRBV25-1|NA|NA
CASSVSHWRGAIYF
TGTGCCAGCAGTGTCTCACATTGGAGGGGCGCCATATATTTT
>TRBJ1-2|TRBV5-1|NA|NA
CASRRELIGLSDGYTF
TGCGCCAGCAGGCGGGAACTAATCGGCCTATCGGATGGCTACACCTTC
>TRBJ2-3|TRBV5-4|NA|TRBD1
CASSPQGAIELDTQYF
TGTGCCAGCAGCCCTCAGGGGGCGATCGAATTAGATACGCAGTATTTT
>TRBJ2-7|TRBV5-1|NA|TRBD1
CASSPGQGAGEQYF
TGCGCCAGCAGCCCCGGACAGGGGGCTGGCGAGCAGTACTTC
>TRBJ2-7|TRBV7-7|NA|TRBD1
CASSLVQGAYEQYF
TGTGCTAGCAGCTTAGTCCAGGGGGCCTACGAGCAGTACTTC
>TRBJ2-3|TRBV25-1|NA|TRBD2
CASSDPAGGPDTQYF
TGTGCCAGCAGTGATCCAGCGGGGGGCCCAGATACGCAGTATTTT
>TRBJ1-6|TRBV14|NA|TRBD1
CASKFGTGNSPLHF
TGTGCCAGCAAATTCGGGACAGGGAATTCACCCCTCCACTTT
>TRBJ2-5|TRBV4-1|NA|TRBD1
CASSQDPGRGETQYF
TGCGCCAGCAGCCAAGATCCGGGCAGGGGGGAGACCCAGTACTTC
>TRBJ2-6|TRBV30|few|TRBD1
CAWSVTGGSGANVLTF
TGTGCCTGGAGTGTAACAGGGGGCTCTGGGGCCAACGTCCTGACTTTC
>TRBJ1-1|TRBV2|NA|NA
CASSDLGSGNTEAFF
TGTGCCAGCAGTGATCTGGGGAGTGGGAACACTGAAGCTTTCTTT
>TRBJ1-2|TRBV5-1|NA|TRBD1
CASSLALGGGLYGYTF
TGCGCCAGCAGCTTGGCCTTAGGAGGGGGCTTGTATGGCTACACCTTC
>TRBJ1-4|TRBV5-5|NA|NA
CASSILGITNEKLFF
TGTGCCAGCAGCATCCTCGGGATAACTAATGAAAAACTGTTTTTT